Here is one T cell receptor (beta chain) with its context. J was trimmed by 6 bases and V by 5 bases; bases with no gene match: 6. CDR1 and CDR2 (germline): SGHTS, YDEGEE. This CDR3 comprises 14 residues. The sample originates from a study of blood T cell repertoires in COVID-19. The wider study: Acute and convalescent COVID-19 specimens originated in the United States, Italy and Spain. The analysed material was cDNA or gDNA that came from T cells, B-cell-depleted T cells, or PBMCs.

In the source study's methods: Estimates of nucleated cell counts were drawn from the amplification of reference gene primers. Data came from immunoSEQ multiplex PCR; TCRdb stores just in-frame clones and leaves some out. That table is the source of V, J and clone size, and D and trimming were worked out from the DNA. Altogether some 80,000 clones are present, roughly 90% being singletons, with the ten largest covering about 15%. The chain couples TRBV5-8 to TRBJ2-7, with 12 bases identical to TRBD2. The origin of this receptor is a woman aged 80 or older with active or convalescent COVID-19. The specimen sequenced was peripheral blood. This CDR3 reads CASRASGGAGEQYF. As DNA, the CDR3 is TGTGCCAGCAGGGCTAGCGGGGGGGCCGGCGAGCAGTACTTC.